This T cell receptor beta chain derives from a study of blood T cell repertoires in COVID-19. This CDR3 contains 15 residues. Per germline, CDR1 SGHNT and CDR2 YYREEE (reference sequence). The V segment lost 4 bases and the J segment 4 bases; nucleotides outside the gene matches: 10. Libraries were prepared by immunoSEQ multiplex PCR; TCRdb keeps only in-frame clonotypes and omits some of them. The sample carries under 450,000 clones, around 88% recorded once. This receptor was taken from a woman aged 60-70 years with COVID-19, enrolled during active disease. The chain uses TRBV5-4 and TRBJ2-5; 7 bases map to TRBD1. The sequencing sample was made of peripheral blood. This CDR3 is CASSRDRDLGETQYF. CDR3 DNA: TGTGCCAGCAGCCGAGACAGGGATCTTGGAGAGACCCAGTACTTC.